These 12 T cell receptor beta chains originate from one sample sequenced in a study of cytomegalovirus exposure and HLA in healthy donors. In the PCR, 60 Vbeta and 13 Jbeta primers were used. Profiled with immunoSEQ multiplex PCR; TCRdb holds only in-frame clones, not every one. This table has 140,000 to 150,000 clones, about 81% appearing once. Specimen: PBMCs. The source is a man aged 25-45 years in good health and CMV-seronegative.

The chain employs TRBV7-3 and TRBJ2-1; TRBD2 matches at 12 bases. CDR3 size: 15 residues. CDR1 is SGHTA and CDR2 is FQGTGA in the germline V gene. J was trimmed by 7 bases and V by 4 bases; bases with no gene match: 5. CDR3 coding DNA: TGTGCCAGCAGCTCGCTAGCGGGGGGGCCAAATGAGCAGTTCTTC. Amino acid sequence: CASSSLAGGPNEQFF.

The V gene is TRBV6-5, the J gene TRBJ2-5; TRBD2 agrees at 11 bases. Germline CDR1 and CDR2: MNHEY and SVGAGI. V gave up 4 bases and J gave up 3 bases; unmatched junction bases: 7. The CDR3 covers 16 residues. Here the CDR3 reads CASSWIGTSGEETQYF. The CDR3 DNA is TGTGCCAGCAGTTGGATAGGGACTAGCGGAGAAGAGACCCAGTACTTC.

The chain joins TRBV19 to TRBJ1-2; 9 nucleotides align to TRBD1. V dropped 6 bases and J dropped 6; count of bases not matched to a gene: 2. This CDR3 contains 12 residues. The germline gives CDR1 LNHDA, CDR2 SQIVND (reference sequence). In DNA form, the CDR3 reads TGTGCCAGTAGCCGACAGGGGGATGGCTACACCTTC. It codes for CASSRQGDGYTF.

The J gene is TRBJ1-6, the V gene TRBV6-4; 10 bases map to TRBD1. The CDR3 has 17 residues. J lost 9 bases, V lost 0 bases, and 8 bases had no gene match. Germline V lookup: CDR1 MRHNA, CDR2 SNTAGT. The DNA for the CDR3 is TGTGCCAGCAGTGACTCGATAAGCCGGGACAGGGGTTCACCCCTCCACTTT. Translated, it gives CASSDSISRDRGSPLHF.

The J gene is TRBJ2-7, the V gene TRBV6-5, with D possibly being TRBD1 (6 bases). Germline V gene sequence: CDR1 MNHEY, CDR2 SVGAGI. The CDR3 is 13 residues long. Trimming took 5 bases from V and 3 from J, leaving 11 bases between them. The CDR3 region has the DNA TGTGCCAGCAGTCCCGGACAGAACTACGAGCAGTACTTC. As protein: CASSPGQNYEQYF.

The CDR3 sequence is CASSFSGTQLGSPLHF. CDR3 coding DNA: TGCGCCAGCTCCTTCTCCGGGACACAACTAGGTTCACCCCTCCACTTT. The J gene is TRBJ1-6, the V gene TRBV5-1; tentatively, D is TRBD1 (6 bases). Trimming pared 7 bases from V and 9 bases from J, leaving 23 bases between. This CDR3 is 16 amino acids long. Germline V gene lookup returns CDR1 SGHRS and CDR2 YFSETQ. The variable domain in full, with the rest retrieved from reference TRBV5-1 and TRBJ1-6, is KAGVTQTPRYLIKTRGQQVTLSCSPISGHRSVSWYQQTPGQGLQFLFEYFSETQRNKGNFPGRFSGRQFSNSRSEMNVSTLELGDSALYLCASSFSGTQLGSPLHFGNGTRLTVT.

The chain carries TRBV19 and TRBJ2-7; 8 nucleotides align to TRBD2. The trim removed 6 bases at V and 5 bases at J, leaving 9 bases unmatched. Germline CDR1 is LNHDA and CDR2 is SQIVND (reference sequence). There are 14 residues in the CDR3. In DNA form, the CDR3 reads TGTGCCAGTAGCCTGGGGACTAGGGACGACGAGCAGTACTTC. Translation gives CASSLGTRDDEQYF. The entire variable domain, with the rest obtained from reference TRBV19 and TRBJ2-7, is as follows: DGGITQSPKYLFRKEGQNVTLSCEQNLNHDAMYWYRQDPGQGLRLIYYSQIVNDFQKGDIAEGYSVSREKKESFPLTVTSAQKNPTAFYLCASSLGTRDDEQYFGPGTRLTVT.

The chain carries TRBV7-9 and TRBJ1-4, with D maybe TRBD1 (6 bases). There are 14 residues in the CDR3. V was shortened by 1 base and J by 8 bases, with 11 bases between the two germline ends. Germline V gene sequence: CDR1 SEHNR, CDR2 FQNEAQ (reference sequence). DNA for the CDR3: TGTGCCAGCAGCTTAGGGGGGACACTCGAAAAACTGTTTTTT. Translating it yields CASSLGGTLEKLFF.

The chain couples TRBV2 to TRBJ2-5; possibly TRBD1 for D (6 bases). V lost 8 bases and J 0 bases, leaving 10 bases between the germline ends. The CDR3 totals 13 residues. Germline CDR1 and CDR2: SNHLY and FYNNEI. The CDR3 coding sequence is TGTGCCAGCCATCGGGACAACCAAGAGACCCAGTACTTC. It yields the protein CASHRDNQETQYF.

This clone was counted a single time. The chain uses TRBV4-1 and TRBJ1-2; possibly TRBD1 for D (6 bases). The V gene lost 4 bases and the J gene lost 10 bases, with 19 bases spanning the gap. The germline V gene has CDR1 MGHRA and CDR2 YSYEKL. The CDR3 extends over 14 amino acids. CDR3 loop: CASSRQQLRGDYTF. DNA for the CDR3: TGCGCCAGCAGCCGCCAGCAGCTCAGGGGAGACTACACCTTC.

The chain carries TRBV5-1 and TRBJ2-7; 11 positions agree with TRBD2. The junction had 8 bases not matched to a gene; V was cut back by 4 bases and J by 5 bases. This CDR3 region has 15 residues. Germline CDR1 and CDR2: SGHRS and YFSETQ. The CDR3 spells CASSPSGTSGHEQYF. The DNA for the CDR3 is TGCGCCAGCAGCCCATCCGGGACTAGCGGCCACGAGCAGTACTTC.

V gene TRBV27 combines with J gene TRBJ2-3; 10 bases are shared with TRBD1. Germline V gene data show CDR1 as MNHEY and CDR2 as SMNVEV (reference sequence). V lost 4 bases, J lost 9 bases, and 1 base stayed unmatched. This CDR3 has 12 residues. The CDR3 loop reads CASSWDRGTQYF. The CDR3 bases are TGTGCCAGCAGTTGGGACAGGGGCACGCAGTATTTT.